This section outlines one TCR beta chain sequence together with its context. Its antigen is unidentified. Patients were excluded if they had other autoimmune diseases or uncontrolled infections, and likewise if pregnancy or lactation applied. Investigators amplified TCR beta CDR3 regions from RNA transcripts. Following a first-round RT-PCR that used HTBI primers, a second-round multiplex PCR was carried out. TCRdb recomputed calls from the multiplex PCR reads with MiXCR, one row per CDR3 protein. The table lists under 800,000 distinct CDR3 sequences, roughly 20% of them singletons. The sample is drawn from a study of Graves' ophthalmopathy and Graves' hyperthyroidism. Germline V gene sequence: CDR1 LGHDT, CDR2 YNNKEL (reference sequence). The CDR3 loop spans 14 amino acids. The V and J ends lost 0 bases and 5 bases respectively, with 10 bases between them. General study results and limits: Ophthalmopathy progression prediction by the model yielded a sensitivity of 60% to 71% and a specificity of about 72%. Blood also held most thyroid clonotypes expanded above 0.001 frequency. Ophthalmopathy versus stable hyperthyroidism: 13-signature model gave just under 90% sensitivity, around 81% specificity.

Sequencing input: peripheral blood. The chain is built from TRBV3-1 and TRBJ1-1, with TRBD1 as a possible D gene (6 bases). The clonotype originates from a woman between 18 and 29 years old with stable Graves' hyperthyroidism. Some clones in this sample may be carry-over from other donors' samples. The CDR3 spells CASSQESRGTEAFF. In nucleotides, the CDR3 is TGTGCCAGCAGCCAAGAGTCTAGGGGGACTGAAGCTTTCTTT.